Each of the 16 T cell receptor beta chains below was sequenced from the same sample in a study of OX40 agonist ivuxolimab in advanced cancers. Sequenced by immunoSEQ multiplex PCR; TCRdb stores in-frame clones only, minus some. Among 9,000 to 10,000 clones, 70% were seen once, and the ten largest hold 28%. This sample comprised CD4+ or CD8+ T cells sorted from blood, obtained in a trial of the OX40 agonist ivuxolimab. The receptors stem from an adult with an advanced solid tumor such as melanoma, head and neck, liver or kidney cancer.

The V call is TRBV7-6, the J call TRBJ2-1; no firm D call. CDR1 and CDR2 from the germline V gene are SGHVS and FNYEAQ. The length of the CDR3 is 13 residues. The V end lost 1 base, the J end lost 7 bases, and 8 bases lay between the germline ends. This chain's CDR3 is CASSLGWGNEQFF. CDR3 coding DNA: TGTGCCAGCAGCTTAGGATGGGGTAATGAGCAGTTCTTC.

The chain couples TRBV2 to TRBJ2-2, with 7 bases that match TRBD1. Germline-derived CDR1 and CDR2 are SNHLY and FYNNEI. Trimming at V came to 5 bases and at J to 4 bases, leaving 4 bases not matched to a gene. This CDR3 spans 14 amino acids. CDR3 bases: TGTGCCAGCAGTTCTACAGGGGTCACCGGGGAGCTGTTTTTT. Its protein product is CASSSTGVTGELFF.

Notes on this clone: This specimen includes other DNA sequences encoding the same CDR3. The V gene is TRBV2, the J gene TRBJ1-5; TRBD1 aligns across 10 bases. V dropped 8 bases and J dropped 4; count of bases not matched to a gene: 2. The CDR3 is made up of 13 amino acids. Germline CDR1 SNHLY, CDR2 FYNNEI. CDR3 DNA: TGTGCCAGCTCGGACAGGGGGAATCAGCCCCAGCATTTT. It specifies CASSDRGNQPQHF.

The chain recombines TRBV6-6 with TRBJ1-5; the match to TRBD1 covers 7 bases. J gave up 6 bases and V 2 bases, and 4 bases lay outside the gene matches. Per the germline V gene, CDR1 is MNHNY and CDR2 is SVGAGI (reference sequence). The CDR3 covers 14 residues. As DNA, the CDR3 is TGTGCCAGCAGTTACAGGGGGCAGGGTCAGCCCCAGCATTTT. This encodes CASSYRGQGQPQHF.

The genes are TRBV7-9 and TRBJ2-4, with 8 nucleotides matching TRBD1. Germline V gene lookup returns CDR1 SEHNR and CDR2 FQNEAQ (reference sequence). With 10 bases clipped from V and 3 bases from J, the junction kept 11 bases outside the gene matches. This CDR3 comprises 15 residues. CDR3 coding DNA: TGTGCCATACTTACGACAGGGGAAGACAAAAACATTCAGTACTTC. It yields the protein CAILTTGEDKNIQYF.

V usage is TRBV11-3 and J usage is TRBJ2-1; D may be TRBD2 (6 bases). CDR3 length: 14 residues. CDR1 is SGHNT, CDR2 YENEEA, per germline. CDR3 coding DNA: TGTGCTAGTAGGCGGGACGGGACCTACAATGAGCAGTTCTTC. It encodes CASRRDGTYNEQFF.

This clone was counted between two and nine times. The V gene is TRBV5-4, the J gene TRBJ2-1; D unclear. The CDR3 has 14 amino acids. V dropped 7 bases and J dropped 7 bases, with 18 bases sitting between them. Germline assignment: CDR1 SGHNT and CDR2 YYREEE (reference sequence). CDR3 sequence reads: CASRSWALKNEQFF. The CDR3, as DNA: TGTGCCAGCCGATCGTGGGCCTTAAAAAATGAGCAGTTCTTC.

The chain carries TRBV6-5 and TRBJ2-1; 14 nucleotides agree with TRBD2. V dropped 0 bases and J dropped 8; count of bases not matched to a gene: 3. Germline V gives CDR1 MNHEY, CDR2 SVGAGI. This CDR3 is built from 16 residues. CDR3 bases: TGTGCCAGCAGTTACTCGAGACTAGCGGGAGGGTATGAGCAGTTCTTC. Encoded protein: CASSYSRLAGGYEQFF.

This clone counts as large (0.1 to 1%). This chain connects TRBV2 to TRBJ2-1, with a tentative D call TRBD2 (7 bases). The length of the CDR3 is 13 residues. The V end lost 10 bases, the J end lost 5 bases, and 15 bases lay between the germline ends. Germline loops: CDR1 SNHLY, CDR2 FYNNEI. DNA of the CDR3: TGTGCCAAACAGGGCCGGGGGGACAATGAGCAGTTCTTC. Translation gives CAKQGRGDNEQFF.

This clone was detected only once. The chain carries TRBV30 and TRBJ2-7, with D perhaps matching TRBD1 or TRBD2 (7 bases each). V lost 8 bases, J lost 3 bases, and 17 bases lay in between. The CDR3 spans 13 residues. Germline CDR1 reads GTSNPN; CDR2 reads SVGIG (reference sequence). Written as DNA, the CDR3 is TGTGCCCAGGGGGGGGATCCGTTCTACGAGCAGTACTTC. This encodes CAQGGDPFYEQYF.

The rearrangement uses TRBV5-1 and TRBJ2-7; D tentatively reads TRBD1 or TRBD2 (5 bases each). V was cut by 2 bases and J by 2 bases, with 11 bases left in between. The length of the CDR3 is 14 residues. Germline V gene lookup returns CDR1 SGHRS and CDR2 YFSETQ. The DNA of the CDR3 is TGCGCCAGCAGCTTAGCGGAGGACACCTACGAGCAGTACTTC. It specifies CASSLAEDTYEQYF.

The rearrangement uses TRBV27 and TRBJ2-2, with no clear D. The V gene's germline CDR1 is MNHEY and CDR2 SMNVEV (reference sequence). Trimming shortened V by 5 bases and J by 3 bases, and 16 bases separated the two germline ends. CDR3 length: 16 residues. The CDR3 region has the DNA TGTGCCAGCAGTGCCCTGGACGGAATACACACCGGGGAGCTGTTTTTT. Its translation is CASSALDGIHTGELFF.

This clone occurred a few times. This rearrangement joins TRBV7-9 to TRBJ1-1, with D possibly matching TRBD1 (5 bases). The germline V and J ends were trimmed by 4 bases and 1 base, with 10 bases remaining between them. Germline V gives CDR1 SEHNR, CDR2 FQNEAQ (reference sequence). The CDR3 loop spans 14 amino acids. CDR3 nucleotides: TGTGCCAGCAGCTACCAGGGTGGGAACACTGAAGCTTTCTTT. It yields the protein CASSYQGGNTEAFF.

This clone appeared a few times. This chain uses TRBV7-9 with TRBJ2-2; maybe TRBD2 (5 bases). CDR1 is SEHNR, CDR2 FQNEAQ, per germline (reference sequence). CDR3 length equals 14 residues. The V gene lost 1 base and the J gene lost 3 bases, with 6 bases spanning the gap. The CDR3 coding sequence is TGTGCCAGCAGCTTAGGAGGGTACACCGGGGAGCTGTTTTTT. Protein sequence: CASSLGGYTGELFF.

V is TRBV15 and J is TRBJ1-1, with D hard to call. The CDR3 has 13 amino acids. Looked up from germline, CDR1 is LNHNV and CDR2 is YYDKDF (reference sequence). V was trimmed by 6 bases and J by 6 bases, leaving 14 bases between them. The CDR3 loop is CATSTRPRSEAFF. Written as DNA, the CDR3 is TGTGCCACCAGTACTCGTCCCAGGTCTGAAGCTTTCTTT.

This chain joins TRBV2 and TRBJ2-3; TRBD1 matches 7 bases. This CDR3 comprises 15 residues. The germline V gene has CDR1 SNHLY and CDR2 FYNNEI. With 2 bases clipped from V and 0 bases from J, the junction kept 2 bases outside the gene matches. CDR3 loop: CASSEQGDSTDTQYF. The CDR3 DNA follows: TGTGCCAGCAGTGAACAGGGGGACAGCACAGATACGCAGTATTTT.